A single sample gave rise to the 24 T cell receptor beta chains below, sequenced in a study of T cells in Graves' hyperthyroidism and ophthalmopathy. Template material for amplifying TCR beta CDR3 regions consisted of RNA transcripts. First-round RT-PCR targeting the TCR CDR3 was performed with the HTBI primer set. MiXCR was run by TCRdb on the multiplex PCR reads, yielding one entry per CDR3 protein. The data show a few hundred thousand distinct CDR3 sequences, approximately 18% seen once. Sequencing was performed on blood. Every receptor here comes from a middle-aged woman with Graves' ophthalmopathy.

This clonotype was detected many times. The chain has TRBV19 and TRBJ1-1, with a possible D match to TRBD1 (5 bases). This CDR3 comprises 11 residues. V was shortened by 9 bases and J by 4 bases, with 9 bases between the two germline ends. The germline CDR1 and CDR2 sequences are LNHDA and SQIVND (reference sequence). CDR3 in amino acids: CASSQGTEAFF. For the CDR3, the DNA is TGTGCCAGCAGTCAGGGCACTGAAGCTTTCTTT.

This clonotype was picked up many times. This chain links TRBV6-2 or TRBV6-3 with TRBJ2-7; D not resolved. The V and J ends lost 6 bases and 1 base respectively, with 10 bases between them. The CDR3 is 13 amino acids. CDR1 and CDR2 from the germline V gene are MNHEY and SVGEGT. In DNA, the CDR3 is TGTGCCAGCAGCTGGCAATGGTCCTACGAGCAGTACTTC. Translating it yields CASSWQWSYEQYF.

In this sample, this clonotype turned up many times. V usage is TRBV29-1 and J usage is TRBJ2-6, with D perhaps TRBD1 (7 bases). Trimming shortened V by 5 bases and J by 0 bases, and 11 bases separated the two germline ends. Germline assignment: CDR1 SQVTM and CDR2 ANQGSEA. The CDR3 sequence is 15 residues long. CDR3 sequence (DNA): TGCAGCGTTTCAGGGGGAGGCTCTGGGGCCAACGTCCTGACTTTC. This translates into CSVSGGGSGANVLTF. Full variable domain (outside the CDR3, taken from reference TRBV29-1 and TRBJ2-6): SAVISQKPSRDICQRGTSLTIQCQVDSQVTMMFWYRQQPGQSLTLIATANQGSEATYESGFVIDKFPISRPNLTFSTLTVSNMSPEDSSIYLCSVSGGGSGANVLTFGAGSRLTVL.

V and J are TRBV6-2 or TRBV6-3 and TRBJ2-7; D uncertain. CDR1 MNHEY and CDR2 SVGEGT come from the germline V gene. The CDR3 runs to 16 residues. V shed 5 bases and J shed 3 bases, with 20 bases lying between them. The chain's CDR3 is CASSPTLADAGYEQYF. The CDR3 DNA follows: TGTGCCAGCAGTCCAACCTTAGCAGACGCTGGCTACGAGCAGTACTTC.

This clonotype was seen repeatedly, ten times or more. With a much larger clone just one base away, this may be a read error. The CDR3 does not close with the conserved phenylalanine or tryptophan, likely indicating a read error. The chain recombines TRBV12-5 with TRBJ1-1; D uncertain. Trimming took 5 bases from V and 7 from J, leaving 14 bases between them. This CDR3 contains 13 residues. Germline values: CDR1 LGHNT, CDR2 FRNRAP. In DNA form, the CDR3 reads TGTGCTAGTGGTCCCGGACTAGGCATTGAAGCTTTCTCT. It is translated as CASGPGLGIEAFS.

The chain employs TRBV27 and TRBJ1-1; TRBD1 is a possible D gene (6 bases). Trimming took off 6 bases at V and 5 bases at J, with 13 bases between the two ends. Germline loops: CDR1 MNHEY, CDR2 SMNVEV (reference sequence). The CDR3 is 13 residues long. CDR3 sequence reads: CASSTKGGTEAFF. The CDR3 nucleotides are TGTGCCAGCAGCACAAAAGGGGGGACTGAAGCTTTCTTT.

This clonotype was seen ten or more times. The rearrangement uses TRBV10-3 and TRBJ1-1, with a possible D match to TRBD1 (5 bases). This CDR3 has 13 amino acids. V lost 6 bases and J lost 0, with 8 bases in between. CDR1 is ENHRY and CDR2 is SYGVKD in the germline V gene. The CDR3 here is CAIRVTVNTEAFF. The DNA for the CDR3 is TGTGCCATCAGGGTGACAGTGAACACTGAAGCTTTCTTT.

Ten or more counts support this clonotype. The chain recombines TRBV30 with TRBJ1-1; D is undetermined. This CDR3 is built from 10 residues. CDR1 and CDR2 (germline): GTSNPN, SVGIG (reference sequence). CDR3 sequence (DNA): TGTGCACTAATATTGACTGAAGCTTTCTTT. Residues: CALILTEAFF.

This clonotype was detected many times. The chain joins TRBV2 to TRBJ1-1, with 10 positions matching TRBD1. With 6 bases clipped from V and 6 bases from J, the junction kept 7 bases outside the gene matches. CDR3 length equals 14 residues. Germline V lookup: CDR1 SNHLY, CDR2 FYNNEI. CDR3 sequence reads: CASRVDRGRAEAFF. DNA of the CDR3: TGTGCCAGCAGAGTTGACAGGGGGCGCGCTGAAGCTTTCTTT.

This clonotype has ten or more counts. The chain has TRBV2 and TRBJ2-7; maybe TRBD1 (6 bases). CDR1 is SNHLY, CDR2 FYNNEI, per germline. V was cut by 7 bases and J by 2 bases, with 18 bases left in between. This CDR3 contains 15 residues. This CDR3 reads CASIWDRDIAYEQYF. The CDR3, as DNA: TGTGCCAGCATTTGGGACCGGGACATTGCCTACGAGCAGTACTTC.

This clonotype was seen repeatedly, ten times or more. The V gene is TRBV12-3 or TRBV12-4, the J gene TRBJ1-5; D might be TRBD1 (6 bases). V shed 6 bases and J shed 6 bases, with 15 bases lying between them. The CDR3 sequence is 14 residues long. CDR3 residues: CASSPTGGTQPQHF. CDR3 DNA sequence: TGTGCCAGCAGCCCCACCGGGGGCACTCAGCCCCAGCATTTT.

Ten or more counts support this clonotype. This rearrangement joins TRBV28 to TRBJ2-2; TRBD2 matches 7 bases. V trimming: 5 bases; J trimming: 5 bases; junction bases outside the gene matches: 11. The CDR3 has 16 residues. Germline CDR1 reads MDHEN; CDR2 reads SYDVKM. The CDR3 region has the DNA TGTGCCAGCAGTCCACTCGGACTAGTAGGGACCGGGGAGCTGTTTTTT. Amino acids: CASSPLGLVGTGELFF.

This clonotype appeared once. No conserved phenylalanine or tryptophan is present at the end of the CDR3, so a read error is the likely explanation. The chain employs TRBV20-1 and TRBJ2-3; D is possibly TRBD2 (5 bases). From germline, CDR1 is DFQATT and CDR2 SNEGSKA (reference sequence). This CDR3 contains 14 residues. The V and J ends lost 3 bases and 5 bases respectively, with 15 bases between them. The CDR3 DNA is TGCAGTGCTAGCCGAGCGGAAGTAGAAGATACGCAGTATTCT. It codes for CSASRAEVEDTQYS.

This clonotype was counted ten times or more. The chain has TRBV13 and TRBJ2-7; 8 bases fit TRBD2. This CDR3 spans 18 amino acids. Per germline, CDR1 PRHDT and CDR2 FYEKMQ (reference sequence). V was pared by 5 bases and J by 2 bases, with 17 bases of the junction left unmatched. The CDR3 region is CASSAETGGPFGTYEQYF. Here the CDR3 DNA reads TGTGCCAGCAGCGCCGAAACGGGAGGGCCTTTTGGGACCTACGAGCAGTACTTC.

V gene TRBV6-1 combines with J gene TRBJ2-7, with TRBD1 matching 9 bases. From germline, CDR1 is MNHNS and CDR2 SASEGT. The V gene end was trimmed by 7 bases and the J gene end by 4 bases; junction bases not matched to a gene: 11. This CDR3 contains 15 residues. CDR3: CASTRTGTGLYEQYF. The CDR3 DNA follows: TGTGCCAGCACGCGAACCGGGACAGGGCTTTACGAGCAGTACTTC.

This clonotype was counted ten times or more. This chain joins TRBV6-2 or TRBV6-3 and TRBJ2-7, with 7 bases aligning to TRBD2. The CDR3 has 14 amino acids. Trimming cost V 6 bases and J 6 bases; bases outside gene matches: 11. CDR1 MNHEY and CDR2 SVGEGT come from the germline V gene. This CDR3 reads CASSYGLEEAEQYF. CDR3 DNA sequence: TGTGCCAGCAGCTACGGACTAGAGGAGGCCGAGCAGTACTTC.

This clonotype has a count of ten or more. The chain is built from TRBV15 and TRBJ2-7, with 10 bases fitting TRBD1. Germline values: CDR1 LNHNV, CDR2 YYDKDF (reference sequence). The CDR3 length is 14 residues. V lost 8 bases to trimming and J lost 3 bases; unmatched junction nucleotides: 7. CDR3 amino acids: CATQRDRGFYEQYF. The CDR3 coding sequence is TGTGCCACCCAACGGGACAGGGGATTCTACGAGCAGTACTTC.

In this sample, this clonotype turned up many times. The chain uses TRBV29-1 and TRBJ1-2; D is possibly TRBD1 (5 bases). The V gene's germline CDR1 is SQVTM and CDR2 ANQGSEA. V shed 6 bases and J shed 6 bases, with 14 bases lying between them. The CDR3 has 12 residues. The DNA for the CDR3 is TGCAGCGTCCCGGGGCAAGGGAATGGCTACACCTTC. Protein sequence: CSVPGQGNGYTF.

This clonotype was observed at least ten times. V usage is TRBV28 and J usage is TRBJ2-2; 8 bases map to TRBD1. This CDR3 spans 15 amino acids. Germline values: CDR1 MDHEN, CDR2 SYDVKM. J gave up 6 bases and V 4 bases, and 7 bases lay outside the gene matches. The CDR3 DNA reads as TGTGCCAGCAGTTGGGACAGGTTCTTTTCCGGGGAGCTGTTTTTT. The encoded protein is CASSWDRFFSGELFF. The full variable domain, completed using reference TRBV28 and TRBJ2-2, is DVKVTQSSRYLVKRTGEKVFLECVQDMDHENMFWYRQDPGLGLRLIYFSYDVKMKEKGDIPEGYSVSREKKERFSLILESASTNQTSMYLCASSWDRFFSGELFFGEGSRLTVL.

This chain uses TRBV28 with TRBJ2-2, with TRBD1 matching over 10 bases. CDR3 length: 16 residues. The ends lost 3 bases at V and 5 bases at J; junction bases unmatched: 6. Germline V CDR1 and CDR2: MDHEN, SYDVKM. Here the CDR3 reads CASSLATGGGTGELFF. Here the CDR3 DNA reads TGTGCCAGCAGTTTGGCGACAGGGGGCGGGACCGGGGAGCTGTTTTTT.

This clonotype was seen only a few times. The genes are TRBV20-1 and TRBJ2-6, with 7 positions matching TRBD2. The CDR3 extends over 17 amino acids. V trimming: 0 bases; J trimming: 0 bases; junction bases outside the gene matches: 5. Germline-derived CDR1 and CDR2 are DFQATT and SNEGSKA (reference sequence). The CDR3 nucleotides are TGCAGTGCTAGAGATGGGAGGGCACTCTCTGGGGCCAACGTCCTGACTTTC. This codes for CSARDGRALSGANVLTF.

This clonotype was counted many times. The chain recombines TRBV12-3 or TRBV12-4 with TRBJ2-7, with TRBD2 matching 8 bases. The CDR3 covers 13 residues. V gave up 3 bases and J gave up 4 bases; unmatched junction bases: 2. The CDR3 reads CASSFGGDYEQYF. In nucleotides, the CDR3 is TGTGCCAGCAGTTTCGGGGGGGATTACGAGCAGTACTTC.

This clonotype has ten or more counts. The rearrangement links TRBV2 to TRBJ1-3; 9 bases are shared with TRBD1. The germline V gene encodes CDR1 SNHLY and CDR2 FYNNEI. The V gene end was trimmed by 6 bases and the J gene end by 4 bases; junction bases not matched to a gene: 4. CDR3 length: 14 residues. The CDR3 DNA reads as TGTGCCAGCAGCCCCGGGACAGGGGGAAACACCATATATTTT. Translation gives CASSPGTGGNTIYF.

This clonotype was recorded at least ten times. At one end the junction does not follow the germline gene, possibly because of a read error. This chain links TRBV11-3 with TRBJ2-7; D is undetermined. CDR3 length: 13 residues. The germline gives CDR1 SGHNT, CDR2 YENEEA. The CDR3 loop is CASSLDWGKEQYF. The CDR3 nucleotides read TGTGCCAGCAGCCTAGACTGGGGAAAAGAGCAGTACTTC.